This entry lists 14 T cell receptor beta chains sequenced from one sample in a study of technical replicates of blood from four donors. The method was immunoSEQ multiplex PCR; TCRdb's version includes in-frame clones alone and lacks a portion of them. The table has roughly 87,000 clones, 94% seen once. The material sequenced was T cells isolated from PBMCs. All receptors come from a human donor in good health.

V usage is TRBV7-3 and J usage is TRBJ2-2, with D possibly TRBD1 on 6 matching bases. V gave up 2 bases and J gave up 1 base, with 8 bases separating them. The CDR3 sequence is 15 residues long. The V gene's germline CDR1 is SGHTA and CDR2 FQGTGA. The CDR3 loop reads CASSLGTKNTGELFF. CDR3 DNA: TGTGCCAGCAGCTTAGGGACAAAGAACACCGGGGAGCTGTTTTTT.

This rearrangement joins TRBV10-3 to TRBJ2-2, with D possibly TRBD1 on 5 matching bases. The germline CDR1 and CDR2 sequences are ENHRY and SYGVKD. The CDR3 loop spans 16 amino acids. The V end lost 5 bases, the J end lost 8 bases, and 21 bases lay between the germline ends. The chain's CDR3 is CAISPSRRGHPGELFF. In nucleotides, the CDR3 is TGTGCCATCAGTCCTTCTAGAAGGGGCCACCCGGGGGAGCTGTTTTTT.

The V call is TRBV5-1, the J call TRBJ2-3; 7 bases are shared with TRBD1. V lost 0 bases, J lost 0 bases, and 4 bases stayed unmatched. There are 16 residues in the CDR3. Germline CDR1 reads SGHRS; CDR2 reads YFSETQ. The DNA of the CDR3 is TGCGCCAGCAGCTTGGGACAGGGTGTTAGCACAGATACGCAGTATTTT. Translation gives CASSLGQGVSTDTQYF. The whole variable domain, filled in from reference TRBV5-1 and TRBJ2-3, reads KAGVTQTPRYLIKTRGQQVTLSCSPISGHRSVSWYQQTPGQGLQFLFEYFSETQRNKGNFPGRFSGRQFSNSRSEMNVSTLELGDSALYLCASSLGQGVSTDTQYFGPGTRLTVL.

J is TRBJ2-1 and V is TRBV18; maybe TRBD1 (6 bases). Trimming pared 6 bases from V and 6 bases from J, leaving 12 bases between. Germline V CDR1 and CDR2: KGHSH, LQKENI. This CDR3 region has 13 residues. DNA of the CDR3: TGTGCCAGCTCGCCTTGGGGGCCCAATGAGCAGTTCTTC. Translation: CASSPWGPNEQFF.

The V call is TRBV7-3, the J call TRBJ2-7, with a tentative D call TRBD1 (5 bases). The CDR3 consists of 15 residues. Trimming removed 0 bases at V and 2 bases at J, with 11 bases between. CDR1 is SGHTA, CDR2 FQGTGA, per germline. The CDR3 nucleotides read TGTGCCAGCAGCTTAACTCGCAGGGATCCCTACGAGCAGTACTTC. Amino acids: CASSLTRRDPYEQYF.

V usage is TRBV7-6 and J usage is TRBJ2-3, with D possibly being TRBD2 (5 bases). The V gene lost 5 bases and the J gene lost 2 bases, with 17 bases spanning the gap. CDR1 SGHVS and CDR2 FNYEAQ come from the germline V gene. The CDR3 has 16 amino acids. The CDR3 spells CASSLMTGFNTDTQYF. DNA for the CDR3: TGTGCCAGCAGCCTCATGACGGGGTTCAACACAGATACGCAGTATTTT.

On this clone itself: The junction does not match germline at one end; this may be a read error. At the DNA level, this CDR3 is encoded by other sequences in the same sample as well. The chain links TRBV6-1 to TRBJ1-2; 7 bases match TRBD1. From germline, CDR1 is MNHNS and CDR2 SASEGT. CDR3 length: 17 residues. CDR3 loop: CASIDRVTVHPNYGYTF. CDR3 sequence (DNA): TGCGCCAGCATTGACAGGGTAACAGTCCATCCTAACTATGGCTACACCTTC.

This clone has a single count. The rearrangement uses TRBV28 and TRBJ2-1; 10 bases are shared with TRBD2. The CDR3 totals 18 residues. The germline CDR1 and CDR2 sequences are MDHEN and SYDVKM. V dropped 3 bases and J dropped 2; count of bases not matched to a gene: 10. CDR3 coding DNA: TGTGCCAGCAGTTTGCCCCTAGCGGGAGTGGGGCCCTACAATGAGCAGTTCTTC. This sequence encodes CASSLPLAGVGPYNEQFF.

The gene calls are TRBV25-1 and TRBJ2-1; a possible D gene is TRBD1 (6 bases). The CDR3 runs to 12 residues. Germline V gene lookup returns CDR1 MGHDK and CDR2 SYGVNS. Trimming took off 6 bases at V and 6 bases at J, with 9 bases between the two ends. CDR3 protein: CASRGQINEQFF. Here the CDR3 DNA reads TGTGCCAGCAGAGGACAGATCAATGAGCAGTTCTTC.

The V call is TRBV18, the J call TRBJ1-1; 7 positions match TRBD1. The CDR3 sequence is 14 residues long. J was trimmed by 11 bases and V by 3 bases; bases with no gene match: 12. The germline V gene encodes CDR1 KGHSH and CDR2 LQKENI. CDR3 amino acids: CASSPVQSEGAAFF. Written as DNA, the CDR3 is TGTGCCAGCTCACCGGTACAATCTGAGGGGGCGGCTTTCTTT.

The genes are TRBV5-1 and TRBJ2-7; 8 nucleotides match TRBD1. J gave up 4 bases and V 0 bases, and 3 bases lay outside the gene matches. From germline, CDR1 is SGHRS and CDR2 YFSETQ. This CDR3 comprises 14 residues. The chain's CDR3 is CASSLGDRFYEQYF. CDR3 DNA: TGCGCCAGCAGCTTGGGGGACAGGTTTTACGAGCAGTACTTC.

The J gene is TRBJ2-7, the V gene TRBV18, with 9 nucleotides matching TRBD1. The junction had 10 bases not matched to a gene; V was cut back by 6 bases and J by 4 bases. The germline gives CDR1 KGHSH, CDR2 LQKENI. CDR3 length: 15 residues. Here the CDR3 DNA reads TGTGCCAGCTCTACGGACAGGGGTGGAGGATACGAGCAGTACTTC. This gives the protein CASSTDRGGGYEQYF.

V gene TRBV7-6 combines with J gene TRBJ1-2; D gene uncertain. Trimming took off 5 bases at V and 3 bases at J, with 16 bases between the two ends. This CDR3 spans 15 amino acids. The germline gives CDR1 SGHVS, CDR2 FNYEAQ. Here the CDR3 DNA reads TGTGCCAGCAGCCCCATAGAGGGAGTCTACTATGGCTACACCTTC. Protein product: CASSPIEGVYYGYTF.

The rearrangement links TRBV19 to TRBJ2-7; D call uncertain. The CDR3 sequence is 15 residues long. CDR1 LNHDA and CDR2 SQIVND come from the germline V gene (reference sequence). V lost 1 base and J 0 bases, leaving 10 bases between the germline ends. CDR3 residues: CASSIVVGPSYEQYF. CDR3 bases: TGTGCCAGTAGTATAGTCGTCGGTCCCTCCTACGAGCAGTACTTC. Full variable domain (rest looked up from reference TRBV19 and TRBJ2-7): DGGITQSPKYLFRKEGQNVTLSCEQNLNHDAMYWYRQDPGQGLRLIYYSQIVNDFQKGDIAEGYSVSREKKESFPLTVTSAQKNPTAFYLCASSIVVGPSYEQYFGPGTRLTVT.